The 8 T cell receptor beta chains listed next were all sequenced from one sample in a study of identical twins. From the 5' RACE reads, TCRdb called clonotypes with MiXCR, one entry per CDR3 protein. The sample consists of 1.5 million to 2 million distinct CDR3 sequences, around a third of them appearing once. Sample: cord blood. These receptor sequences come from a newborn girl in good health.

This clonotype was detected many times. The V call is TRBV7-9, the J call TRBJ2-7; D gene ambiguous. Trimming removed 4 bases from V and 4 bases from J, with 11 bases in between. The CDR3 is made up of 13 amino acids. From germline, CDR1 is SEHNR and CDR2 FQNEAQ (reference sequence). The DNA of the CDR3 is TGTGCCAGCAGCTCCGGGCAAGTTTACGAGCAGTACTTC. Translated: CASSSGQVYEQYF.

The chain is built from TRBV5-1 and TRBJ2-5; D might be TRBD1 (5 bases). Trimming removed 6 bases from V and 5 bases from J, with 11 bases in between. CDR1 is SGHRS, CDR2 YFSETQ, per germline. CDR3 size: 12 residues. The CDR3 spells CASIVGVETQYF. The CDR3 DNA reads TGCGCCAGCATTGTAGGGGTGGAGACCCAGTACTTC.

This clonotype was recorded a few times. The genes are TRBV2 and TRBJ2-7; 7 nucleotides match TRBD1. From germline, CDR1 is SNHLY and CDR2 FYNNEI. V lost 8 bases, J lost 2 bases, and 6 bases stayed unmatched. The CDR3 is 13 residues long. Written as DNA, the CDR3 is TGTGCCAGCCAAATGACAGGGACCTACGAGCAGTACTTC. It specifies CASQMTGTYEQYF.

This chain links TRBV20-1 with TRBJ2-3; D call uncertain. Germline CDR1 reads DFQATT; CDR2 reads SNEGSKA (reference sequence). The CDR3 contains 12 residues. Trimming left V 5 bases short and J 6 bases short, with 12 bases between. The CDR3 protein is CSARSIEDTQYF. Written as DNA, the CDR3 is TGCAGTGCTCGATCTATAGAGGATACGCAGTATTTT.

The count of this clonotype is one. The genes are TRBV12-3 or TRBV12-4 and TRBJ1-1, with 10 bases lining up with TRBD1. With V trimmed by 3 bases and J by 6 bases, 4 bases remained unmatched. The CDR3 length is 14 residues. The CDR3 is CASSFPGTGAEAFF. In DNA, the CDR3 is TGTGCCAGCAGTTTTCCGGGGACAGGGGCTGAAGCTTTCTTT.

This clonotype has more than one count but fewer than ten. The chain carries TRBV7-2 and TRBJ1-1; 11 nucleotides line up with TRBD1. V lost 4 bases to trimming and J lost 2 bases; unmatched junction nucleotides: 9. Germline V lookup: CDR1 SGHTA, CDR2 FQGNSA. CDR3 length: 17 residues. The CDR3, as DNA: TGTGCCAGCAGCTACCGGACAGGGGGCGTCCGAAACACTGAAGCTTTCTTT. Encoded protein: CASSYRTGGVRNTEAFF.

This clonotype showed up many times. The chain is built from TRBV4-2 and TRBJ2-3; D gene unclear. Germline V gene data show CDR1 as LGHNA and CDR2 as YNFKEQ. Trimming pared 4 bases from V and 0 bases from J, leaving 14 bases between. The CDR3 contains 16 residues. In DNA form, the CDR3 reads TGTGCCAGCAGCCGCCGCGCTGGATCTAGCACAGATACGCAGTATTTT. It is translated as CASSRRAGSSTDTQYF.

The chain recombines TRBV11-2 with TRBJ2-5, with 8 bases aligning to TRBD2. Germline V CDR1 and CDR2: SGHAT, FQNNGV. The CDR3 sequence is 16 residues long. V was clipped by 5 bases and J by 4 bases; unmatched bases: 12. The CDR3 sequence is CASSPRGSGASETQYF. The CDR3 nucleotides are TGTGCCAGCAGCCCCCGGGGTAGCGGGGCATCAGAGACCCAGTACTTC.